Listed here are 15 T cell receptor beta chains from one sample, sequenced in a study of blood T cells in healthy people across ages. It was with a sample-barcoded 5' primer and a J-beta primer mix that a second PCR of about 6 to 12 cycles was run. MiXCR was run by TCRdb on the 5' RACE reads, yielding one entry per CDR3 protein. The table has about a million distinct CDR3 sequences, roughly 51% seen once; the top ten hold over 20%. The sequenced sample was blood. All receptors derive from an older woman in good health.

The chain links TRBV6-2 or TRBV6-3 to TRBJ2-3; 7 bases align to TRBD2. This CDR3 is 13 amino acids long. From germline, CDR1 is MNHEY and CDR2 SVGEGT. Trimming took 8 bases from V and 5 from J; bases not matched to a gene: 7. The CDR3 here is CASLRSGGDTQYF. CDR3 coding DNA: TGTGCCAGCCTCCGATCGGGGGGAGATACGCAGTATTTT.

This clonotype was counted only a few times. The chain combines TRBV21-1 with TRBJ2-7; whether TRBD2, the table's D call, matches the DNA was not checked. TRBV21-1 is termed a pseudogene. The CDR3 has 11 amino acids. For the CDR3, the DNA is TGTGCCAGCTGCGGAGGCTACGAGCAGTACTTC. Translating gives CASCGGYEQYF.

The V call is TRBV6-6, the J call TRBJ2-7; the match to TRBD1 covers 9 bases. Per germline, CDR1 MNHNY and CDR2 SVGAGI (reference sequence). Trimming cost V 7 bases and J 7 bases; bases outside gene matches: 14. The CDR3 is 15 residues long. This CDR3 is CASTDRGESYNEQYF. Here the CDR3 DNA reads TGTGCCAGCACCGACAGGGGGGAGTCCTACAATGAGCAGTACTTC.

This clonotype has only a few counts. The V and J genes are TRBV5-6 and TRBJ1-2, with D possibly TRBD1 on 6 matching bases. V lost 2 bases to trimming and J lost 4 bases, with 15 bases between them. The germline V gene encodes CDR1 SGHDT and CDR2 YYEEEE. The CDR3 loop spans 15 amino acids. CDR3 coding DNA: TGTGCCAGCAGCTTAATTTTACAGGGTGTCTATGGCTACACCTTC. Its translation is CASSLILQGVYGYTF.

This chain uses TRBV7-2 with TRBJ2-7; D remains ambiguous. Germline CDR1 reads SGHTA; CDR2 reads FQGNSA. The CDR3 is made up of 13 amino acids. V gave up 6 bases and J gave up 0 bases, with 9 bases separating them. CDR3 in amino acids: CASSLKASYEQYF. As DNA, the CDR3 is TGTGCCAGCAGTCTTAAGGCCTCCTACGAGCAGTACTTC.

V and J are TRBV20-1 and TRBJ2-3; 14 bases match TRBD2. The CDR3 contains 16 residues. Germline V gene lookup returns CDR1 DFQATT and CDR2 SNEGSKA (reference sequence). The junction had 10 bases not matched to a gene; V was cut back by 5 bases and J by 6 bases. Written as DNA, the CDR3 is TGCAGTGCTCCTGGACTAGCGGGAGGATTAGGCGATACGCAGTATTTT. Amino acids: CSAPGLAGGLGDTQYF.

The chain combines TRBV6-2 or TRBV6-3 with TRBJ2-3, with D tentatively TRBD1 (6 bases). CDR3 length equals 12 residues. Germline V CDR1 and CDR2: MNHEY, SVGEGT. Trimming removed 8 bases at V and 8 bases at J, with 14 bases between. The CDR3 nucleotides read TGTGCCAGCTCCACTCAGGGGTTTACGCAGTATTTT. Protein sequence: CASSTQGFTQYF.

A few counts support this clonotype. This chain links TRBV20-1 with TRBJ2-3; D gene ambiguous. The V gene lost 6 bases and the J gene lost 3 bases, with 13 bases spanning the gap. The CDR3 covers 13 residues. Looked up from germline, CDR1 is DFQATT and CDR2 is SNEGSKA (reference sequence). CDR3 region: CSAPDPVTDTQYF. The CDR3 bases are TGCAGTGCCCCCGACCCTGTAACAGATACGCAGTATTTT.

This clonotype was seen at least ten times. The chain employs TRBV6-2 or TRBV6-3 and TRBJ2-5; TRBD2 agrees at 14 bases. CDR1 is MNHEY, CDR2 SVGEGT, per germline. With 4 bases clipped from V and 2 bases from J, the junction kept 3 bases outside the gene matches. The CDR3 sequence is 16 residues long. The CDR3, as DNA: TGTGCCAGCAGTTCAGGACTAGCGGGAGGTCAAGAGACCCAGTACTTC. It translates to CASSSGLAGGQETQYF.

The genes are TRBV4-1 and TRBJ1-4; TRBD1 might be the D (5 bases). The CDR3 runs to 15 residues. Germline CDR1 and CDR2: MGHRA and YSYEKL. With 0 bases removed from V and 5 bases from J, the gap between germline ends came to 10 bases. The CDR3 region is CASSQDWTRNEKLFF. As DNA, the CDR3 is TGCGCCAGCAGCCAAGATTGGACAAGGAATGAAAAACTGTTTTTT.

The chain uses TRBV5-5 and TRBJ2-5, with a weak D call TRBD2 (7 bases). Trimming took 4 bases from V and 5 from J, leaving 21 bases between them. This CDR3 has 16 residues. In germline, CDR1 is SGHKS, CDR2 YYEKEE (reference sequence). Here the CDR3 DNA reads TGTGCCAGCAGCCCTTCAAGGGGGGGAGGGCTGGAGACCCAGTACTTC. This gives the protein CASSPSRGGGLETQYF.

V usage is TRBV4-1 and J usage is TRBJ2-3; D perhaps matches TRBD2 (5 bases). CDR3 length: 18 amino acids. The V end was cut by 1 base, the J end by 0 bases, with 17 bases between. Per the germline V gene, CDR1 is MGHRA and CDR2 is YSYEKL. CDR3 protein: CASSQGVGGRRSTDTQYF. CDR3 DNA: TGCGCCAGCAGCCAAGGCGTGGGTGGGAGACGGAGCACAGATACGCAGTATTTT.

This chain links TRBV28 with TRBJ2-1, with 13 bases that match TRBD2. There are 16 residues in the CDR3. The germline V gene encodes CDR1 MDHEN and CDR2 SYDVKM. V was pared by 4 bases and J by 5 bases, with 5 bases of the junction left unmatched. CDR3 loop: CASSWGLAGINNEQFF. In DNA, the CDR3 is TGTGCCAGCAGTTGGGGACTAGCGGGAATCAACAATGAGCAGTTCTTC.

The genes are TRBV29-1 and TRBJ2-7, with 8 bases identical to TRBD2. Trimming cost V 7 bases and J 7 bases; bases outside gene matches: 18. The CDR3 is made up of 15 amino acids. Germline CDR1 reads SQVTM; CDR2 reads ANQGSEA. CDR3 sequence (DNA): TGCAGCGCAACAGACAGCGGGAGAGGTTACAATGAGCAGTACTTC. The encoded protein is CSATDSGRGYNEQYF.

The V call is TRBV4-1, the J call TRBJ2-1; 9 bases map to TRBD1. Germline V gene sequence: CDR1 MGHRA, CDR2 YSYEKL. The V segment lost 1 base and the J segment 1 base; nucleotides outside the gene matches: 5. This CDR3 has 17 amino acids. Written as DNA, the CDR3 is TGCGCCAGCAGCCAAGTTCCGGGACAGGGTTCCTACAATGAGCAGTTCTTC. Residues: CASSQVPGQGSYNEQFF.